One sample yielded the 8 T cell receptor beta chains listed below, sequenced in a study of T cells after posttransplantation cyclophosphamide. Data came from immunoSEQ multiplex PCR; TCRdb stores just in-frame clones and leaves some out. Here the sample spans approximately 4,000 clones, approximately 83% being singletons. Busulfan-fludarabine conditioning, marrow transplant, and cyclophosphamide on days +3 and +4 were administered. Here the sequenced sample was CD4+ T cells sorted from blood, taken 242 days after a stem cell transplant with posttransplant cyclophosphamide. These receptors all come from a young adult male patient who received an allogeneic stem cell transplant from a related donor, was CMV-positive, and had no GVHD. Some T cells may be the graft donor's.

This clone was found once. The J gene is TRBJ2-5, the V gene TRBV6-5, with D possibly matching TRBD2 (5 bases). The germline V gene encodes CDR1 MNHEY and CDR2 SVGAGI. This CDR3 is 15 amino acids long. The V end lost 2 bases, the J end lost 5 bases, and 15 bases lay between the germline ends. The CDR3 reads CASSYTMTTRETQYF. In DNA form, the CDR3 reads TGTGCCAGCAGTTACACTATGACTACGAGGGAGACCCAGTACTTC.

This chain links TRBV25-1 with TRBJ1-6; no clear D gene. CDR1 is MGHDK, CDR2 SYGVNS, per germline. The CDR3 is 15 residues long. The germline V and J ends were trimmed by 0 bases and 7 bases, with 10 bases remaining between them. This chain's CDR3 is CASSEYAGSNSPLHF. The CDR3 region has the DNA TGTGCCAGCAGTGAATATGCAGGATCGAATTCACCCCTCCACTTT.

This CDR3 reads CASSLGDFSGNTIYF. The CDR3 DNA reads TGCGCCAGCAGCCTAGGGGACTTCTCTGGAAACACCATATATTTT. The chain couples TRBV4-1 to TRBJ1-3, with TRBD1 as a possible D gene (5 bases). V lost 4 bases, J lost 0 bases, and 10 bases lay in between. Germline values: CDR1 MGHRA, CDR2 YSYEKL. CDR3 length: 15 amino acids.

This clone was counted only a few times. The genes are TRBV4-1 and TRBJ1-1, with a weak D call TRBD1 (6 bases). The V end was cut by 3 bases, the J end by 7 bases, with 12 bases between. Germline-derived CDR1 and CDR2 are MGHRA and YSYEKL. This CDR3 has 13 residues. CDR3 bases: TGCGCCAGCAGCCAGACAGGAGGATATGAAGCTTTCTTT. As protein: CASSQTGGYEAFF.

The chain employs TRBV30 and TRBJ2-2; 8 bases align to TRBD2. CDR3 size: 14 residues. CDR1 GTSNPN and CDR2 SVGIG come from the germline V gene (reference sequence). The ends lost 1 base at V and 4 bases at J; junction bases unmatched: 2. The CDR3 loop reads CAWSALAGTGELFF. CDR3 nucleotide sequence: TGTGCCTGGAGTGCCCTAGCGGGCACCGGGGAGCTGTTTTTT.

This chain links TRBV5-1 with TRBJ2-2; TRBD1 matches at 7 bases. CDR1 and CDR2 from the germline V gene are SGHRS and YFSETQ. The CDR3 is made up of 14 amino acids. The V gene end was trimmed by 2 bases and the J gene end by 5 bases; junction bases not matched to a gene: 3. Here the CDR3 reads CASSFRQGTGELFF. In nucleotides, the CDR3 is TGCGCCAGCAGCTTTAGACAGGGAACCGGGGAGCTGTTTTTT.

This rearrangement joins TRBV6-6 to TRBJ1-5; D possibly corresponds to TRBD1 (5 bases). Germline lookup yields CDR1 MNHNY and CDR2 SVGAGI (reference sequence). The ends were cut back, 10 bases at V and 3 bases at J, with 10 bases in the middle. This CDR3 region has 12 residues. CDR3 residues: CATQGFNQPQHF. The CDR3 DNA reads TGTGCCACCCAGGGTTTCAATCAGCCCCAGCATTTT.

V is TRBV19 and J is TRBJ1-2; TRBD1 matches 7 bases. J lost 4 bases, V lost 1 base, and 9 bases had no gene match. CDR1 LNHDA and CDR2 SQIVND come from the germline V gene (reference sequence). The CDR3 spans 16 residues. The chain's CDR3 is CASSIAPRQGGYGYTF. The DNA of the CDR3 is TGTGCCAGTAGTATAGCCCCTAGACAGGGAGGCTATGGCTACACCTTC.